The clone carrying this TCR beta chain was found many times. Antigen unknown. Naive CD8 T cells were sorted as CD8+CD4-CCR7+CD45RA+. This entry belongs to a study of molecular identifiers for immune sequencing clone quantification. Study conclusions and caveats: Jurkat TCR RNA spiked in from one cell (amid more than 850,000 naive cells) was reportedly detectable.

Each CDR3 protein gets one entry after TCRdb re-called the PCR reads with MiXCR. The data hold fewer than 25,000 distinct CDR3 sequences, with approximately 17% observed a single time. The CDR3 length is 16 residues. Germline V lookup: CDR1 LNHNV, CDR2 YYDKDF (reference sequence). V dropped 0 bases and J dropped 5 bases, with 17 bases sitting between them. The sequenced sample was naive CD8+ T cells from blood, with Jurkat cell RNA spiked in. Subset reported: FACS-sorted CD8+CD4-CCR7+CD45RA+ naive T cells. The V call is TRBV15, the J call TRBJ2-7; D not resolved. The source of this sequence is a human donor in good health. Some libraries in this study had Jurkat cell RNA spiked in. The CDR3 DNA sequence: TGTGCCACCAGCAGAGAGGTTAGAAGGGCCACCCACGAGCAGTACTTC. Protein product: CATSREVRRATHEQYF.